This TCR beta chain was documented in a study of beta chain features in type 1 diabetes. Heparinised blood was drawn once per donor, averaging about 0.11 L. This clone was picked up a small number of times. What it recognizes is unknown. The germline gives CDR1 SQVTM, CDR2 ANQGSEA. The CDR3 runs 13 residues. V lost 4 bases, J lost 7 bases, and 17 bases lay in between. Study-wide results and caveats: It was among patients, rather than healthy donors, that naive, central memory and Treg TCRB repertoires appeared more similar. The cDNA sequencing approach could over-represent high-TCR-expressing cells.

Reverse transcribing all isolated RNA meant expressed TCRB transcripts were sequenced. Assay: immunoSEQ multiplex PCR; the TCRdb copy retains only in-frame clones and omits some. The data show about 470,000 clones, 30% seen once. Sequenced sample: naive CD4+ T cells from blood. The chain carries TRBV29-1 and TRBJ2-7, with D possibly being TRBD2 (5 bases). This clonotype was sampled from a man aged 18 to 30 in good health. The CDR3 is CSVARAGGLEQYF. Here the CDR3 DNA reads TGCAGCGTTGCCCGGGCAGGAGGACTGGAGCAGTACTTC.